This T cell receptor beta chain was captured by sequencing in a study of blood T cell repertoires in COVID-19. Study-level information: T cells, B-cell-depleted T cells, or PBMCs provided the cDNA or gDNA that served as material.

Method: immunoSEQ multiplex PCR; TCRdb's copy keeps in-frame clones and lacks some. The data hold about 23,000 clones, with around nine tenths observed a single time. The CDR3 loop spans 15 amino acids. The V segment lost 4 bases and the J segment 2 bases; nucleotides outside the gene matches: 2. Germline CDR1 SNHLY, CDR2 FYNNEI. The chain has TRBV2 and TRBJ2-6; TRBD1 agrees at 7 bases. Sequenced sample: peripheral blood. The TCR was taken from a human donor in a cohort sampled during active COVID-19. As DNA, the CDR3 is TGTGCCAGCAGTGCCACAGGGGCTGGGGCCAACGTCCTGACTTTC. As protein: CASSATGAGANVLTF.